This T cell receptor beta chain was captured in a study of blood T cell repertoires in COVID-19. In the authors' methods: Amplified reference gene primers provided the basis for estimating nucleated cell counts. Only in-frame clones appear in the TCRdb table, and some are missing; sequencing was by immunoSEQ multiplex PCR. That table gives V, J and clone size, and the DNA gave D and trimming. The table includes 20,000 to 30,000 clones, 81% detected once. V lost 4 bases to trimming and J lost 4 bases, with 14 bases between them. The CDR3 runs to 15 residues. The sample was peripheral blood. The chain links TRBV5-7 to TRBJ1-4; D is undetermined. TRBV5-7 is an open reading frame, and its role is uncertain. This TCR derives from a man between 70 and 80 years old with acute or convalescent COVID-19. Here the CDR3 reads CASSPNRTINEKLFF. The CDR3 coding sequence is TGTGCCAGCAGCCCGAACAGAACGATTAATGAAAAACTGTTTTTT.